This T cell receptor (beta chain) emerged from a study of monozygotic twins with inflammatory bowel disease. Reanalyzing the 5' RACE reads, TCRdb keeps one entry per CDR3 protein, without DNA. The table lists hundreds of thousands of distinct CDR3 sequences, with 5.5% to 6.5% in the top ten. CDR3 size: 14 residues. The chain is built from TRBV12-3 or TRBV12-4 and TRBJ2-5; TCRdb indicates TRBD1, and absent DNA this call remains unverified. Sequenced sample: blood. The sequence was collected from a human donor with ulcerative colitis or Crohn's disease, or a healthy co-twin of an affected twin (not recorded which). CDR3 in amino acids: CASSLPGAIETQYF.